This T cell receptor beta chain comes out of a study of cytomegalovirus exposure and HLA in healthy donors. Study summary: In terms of ancestry, the Caucasian-associated cluster contained about 80% of the roughly 360 genotyped donors. Study-wide results and limits: V- and J-gene trimming in TCR beta was tied to a missense DCLRE1C variant by an analysis performed later.

The PCR ran on 60 Vbeta and 13 Jbeta primers. Some clones are missing from TCRdb's copy, which holds only in-frame ones; the method was immunoSEQ multiplex PCR. The sample lists some 130,000 clones, 55% to 75% occurring once. CDR1 and CDR2 from the germline V gene are KGHSH and LQKENI. The V and J ends lost 6 bases and 5 bases, in that order; junction bases with no gene match: 7. The CDR3 runs 15 residues. This clone was seen just once. Antigen: not known. Sequenced material: PBMCs. This TCR derives from a young man in good health and CMV-seropositive. The chain uses TRBV18 and TRBJ2-7, with 13 bases matching TRBD2. As DNA, the CDR3 is TGTGCCAGCTCTCGAGGACTAGCGGGAGAGAACGAGCAGTACTTC. It codes for CASSRGLAGENEQYF.